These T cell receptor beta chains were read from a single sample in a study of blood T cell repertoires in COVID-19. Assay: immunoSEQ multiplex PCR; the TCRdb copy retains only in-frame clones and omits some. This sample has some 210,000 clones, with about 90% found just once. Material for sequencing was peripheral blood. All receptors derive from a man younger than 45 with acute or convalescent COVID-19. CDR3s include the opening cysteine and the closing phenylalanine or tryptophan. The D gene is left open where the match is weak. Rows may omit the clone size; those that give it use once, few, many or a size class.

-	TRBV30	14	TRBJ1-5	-	TGTGCCTGGAGTTTGGTGGCAGGTGGGCAGCCCCAGCATTTT	CAWSLVAGGQPQHF
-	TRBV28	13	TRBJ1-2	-	TGTGCCAGCAGTCCAAGTGGCAGCTATGGCTACACCTTC	CASSPSGSYGYTF
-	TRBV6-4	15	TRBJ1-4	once	TGTGCCAGCAGTGCAACGCAGGCTTCTAATGAAAAACTGTTTTTT	CASSATQASNEKLFF
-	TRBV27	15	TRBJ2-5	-	TGTGCCAGCTCCCCCCCGGGGTTAGGAAGAGAGACCCAGTACTTC	CASSPPGLGRETQYF
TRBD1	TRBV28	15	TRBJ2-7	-	TGTGCCAGCATTCCAGGGGACAGGGCCTCCTACGAGCAGTACTTC	CASIPGDRASYEQYF
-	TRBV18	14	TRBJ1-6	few	TGTGCCAGCTCACAGGCAGCCAGGAATTCACCCCTCCACTTT	CASSQAARNSPLHF
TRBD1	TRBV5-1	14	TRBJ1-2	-	TGCGCCAGCAGCCCGGGGACAGGGAACTATGGCTACACCTTC	CASSPGTGNYGYTF
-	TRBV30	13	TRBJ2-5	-	TGTGCCTGGAGTCCAGGGCAGGTACAGACCCAGTACTTC	CAWSPGQVQTQYF
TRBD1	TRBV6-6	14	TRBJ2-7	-	TGTGCCAGCAGTTACCCGGGGACAGGGCAGGAGCAGTACTTC	CASSYPGTGQEQYF
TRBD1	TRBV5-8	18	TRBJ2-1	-	TGTGCCAGCAGCCCAACCCGGACAGGGGCTGGGGGGTACAATGAGCAGTTCTTC	CASSPTRTGAGGYNEQFF
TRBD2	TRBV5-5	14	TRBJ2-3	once	TGTGCCAGCAGCGGGGGACTAAGCACAGATACGCAGTATTTT	CASSGGLSTDTQYF
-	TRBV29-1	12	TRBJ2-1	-	TGCAGCGTGCCACTAGATTTCTATGAGCAGTTCTTC	CSVPLDFYEQFF
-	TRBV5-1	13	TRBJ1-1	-	TGCGCCAGCAGCCGGGGAAGGGACACTGAAGCTTTCTTT	CASSRGRDTEAFF
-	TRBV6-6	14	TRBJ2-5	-	TGTGCCAGCACCCCGGGCCGCGGAGGAGAGACCCAGTACTTC	CASTPGRGGETQYF
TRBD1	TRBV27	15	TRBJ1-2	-	TGTGCCAGCAGTCGTTTATCCACAGGGGGTAATGGCTACACCTTC	CASSRLSTGGNGYTF
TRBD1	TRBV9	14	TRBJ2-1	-	TGTGCCAGCAGCGTAGATAGGGGGCGCAATGAGCAGTTCTTC	CASSVDRGRNEQFF
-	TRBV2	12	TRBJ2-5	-	TGTGCCAGCAGTGAATCTCAGAGGGCCCAGTACTTC	CASSESQRAQYF
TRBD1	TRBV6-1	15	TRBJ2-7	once	TGTGCCAGCAGTGAAGCCTGGACAGGGCTCTACGAGCAGTACTTC	CASSEAWTGLYEQYF
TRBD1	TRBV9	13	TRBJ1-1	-	TGTGCCAGCAGCGGAGGGGGCATCACTGAAGCTTTCTTT	CASSGGGITEAFF
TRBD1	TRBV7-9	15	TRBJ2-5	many	TGTGCCAGCAGCTGGGGACAGGGTCTTAGAGAGACCCAGTACTTC	CASSWGQGLRETQYF
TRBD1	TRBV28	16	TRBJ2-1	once	TGTGCCAGCAGTTTGGCGGGACAGGGTATTTACAATGAGCAGTTCTTC	CASSLAGQGIYNEQFF
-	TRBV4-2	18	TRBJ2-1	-	TGTGCCAGCAGCCAAGAGCCCTTTGGAGCGGACTCCTACAATGAGCAGTTCTTC	CASSQEPFGADSYNEQFF
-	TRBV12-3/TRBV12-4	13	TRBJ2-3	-	TGTGCCAGCAGCACAGAGGGCATGGATACGCAGTATTTT	CASSTEGMDTQYF
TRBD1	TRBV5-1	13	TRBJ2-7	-	TGCGCCAGCAGCAGGACAGGTTCCTACGAGCAGTACTTC	CASSRTGSYEQYF
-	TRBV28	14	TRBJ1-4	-	TGTGCCAGCAGTTTAGAGGTGACTAATGAAAAACTGTTTTTT	CASSLEVTNEKLFF
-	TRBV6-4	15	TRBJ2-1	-	TGTGCCAGCAGTGACTCAGCAGGGTCCTACAATGAGCAGTTCTTC	CASSDSAGSYNEQFF
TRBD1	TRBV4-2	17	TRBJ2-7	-	TGTGCCAGCAGCCAATTTTTTTCAGGACAGGGGCCCTACGAGCAGTACTTC	CASSQFFSGQGPYEQYF
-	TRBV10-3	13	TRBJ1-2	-	TGTGCCATCAGTGAAACAGGAGCTCGGGGCTACACCTTC	CAISETGARGYTF
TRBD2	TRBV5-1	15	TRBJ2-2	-	TGCGCCAGCAGCCCCGGACTAGCGGACACCGGGGAGCTGTTTTTT	CASSPGLADTGELFF
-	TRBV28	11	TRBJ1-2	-	TGTGCCAGCAGCACAGGCTATGGCTACACCTTC	CASSTGYGYTF
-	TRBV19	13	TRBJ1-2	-	TGTGCCAGTAGTAAGGACAGTCCCTATGGCTACACCTTC	CASSKDSPYGYTF
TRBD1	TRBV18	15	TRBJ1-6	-	TGTGCCAGCTCACGACGGACAGGGGGCTCGTCACCCCTCCACTTT	CASSRRTGGSSPLHF
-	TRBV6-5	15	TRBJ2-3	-	TGTGCCAGCAGACTCCATAGCGGATACACAGATACGCAGTATTTT	CASRLHSGYTDTQYF
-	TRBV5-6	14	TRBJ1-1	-	TGTGCCAGCAGTCCAGGGGCCGGGTACACTGAAGCTTTCTTT	CASSPGAGYTEAFF
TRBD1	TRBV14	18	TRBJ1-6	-	TGTGCCAGCAGCCAAGGTTTACAGGGGAGCTCCTATAATTCACCCCTCCACTTT	CASSQGLQGSSYNSPLHF
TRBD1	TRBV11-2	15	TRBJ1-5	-	TGTGCCAGCAGCCGGGGACAGTCGAGGTATCAGCCCCAGCATTTT	CASSRGQSRYQPQHF
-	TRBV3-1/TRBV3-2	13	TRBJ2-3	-	TGTGCCAGCAGCCATTTTGGGGAGGCGACGCAGTATTTT	CASSHFGEATQYF
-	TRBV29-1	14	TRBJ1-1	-	TGCAGCGTTTTGGTCAGAACAATGAACACTGAAGCTTTCTTT	CSVLVRTMNTEAFF
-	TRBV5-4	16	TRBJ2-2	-	TGTGCCAGCAGCTTAGGAGGGGGCGCAGACACCGGGGAGCTGTTTTTT	CASSLGGGADTGELFF
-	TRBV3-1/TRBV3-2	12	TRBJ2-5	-	TGTGCCAGCAGCCAAAATCCTGAGACCCAGTACTTC	CASSQNPETQYF
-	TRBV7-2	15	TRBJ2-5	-	TGTGCCAGCAGCGGCGACGGAACTACGCAAGAGACCCAGTACTTC	CASSGDGTTQETQYF
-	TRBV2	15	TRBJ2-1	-	TGTGCCAGCAGTGTGGGGCTATTATCCTACAATGAGCAGTTCTTC	CASSVGLLSYNEQFF
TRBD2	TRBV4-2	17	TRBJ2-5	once	TGTGCCAGCAGCCAAGTCGGTGCGGGGGGGCCGCAAGAGACCCAGTACTTC	CASSQVGAGGPQETQYF
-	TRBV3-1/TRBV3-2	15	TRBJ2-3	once	TGTGCCAGCAGCCAAGGCCCGGGGGGCTTTGATACGCAGTATTTT	CASSQGPGGFDTQYF
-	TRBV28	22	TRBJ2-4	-	TGTGCCAGCAGTTTAAGTTTTTTTGCGGGTTACCGCGCGACGGGGGCCAAAAACATTCAGTACTTC	CASSLSFFAGYRATGAKNIQYF
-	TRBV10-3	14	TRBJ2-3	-	TGTGCCATCAGTGAACCCGGGGGCACAGATACGCAGTATTTT	CAISEPGGTDTQYF
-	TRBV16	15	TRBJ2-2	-	TGTGCCAGCAGCCCCCCTCAAGCTAACGCCGGGGAGCTGTTTTTT	CASSPPQANAGELFF
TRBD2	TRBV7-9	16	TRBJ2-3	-	TGTGCCAGCAGCCCTGGGCCAGCGGGGGGAACAGATACGCAGTATTTT	CASSPGPAGGTDTQYF
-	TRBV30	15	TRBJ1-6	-	TGTGCCTGGAGTGTTGGCAGGGCCATAAATTCACCCCTCCACTTT	CAWSVGRAINSPLHF
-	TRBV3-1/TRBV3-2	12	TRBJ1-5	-	TGTGCCAGCAGCTCCCTTAATCAGCCCCAGCATTTT	CASSSLNQPQHF
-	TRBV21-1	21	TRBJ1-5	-	-	CASSKALFGTGNHYSNQPQHF